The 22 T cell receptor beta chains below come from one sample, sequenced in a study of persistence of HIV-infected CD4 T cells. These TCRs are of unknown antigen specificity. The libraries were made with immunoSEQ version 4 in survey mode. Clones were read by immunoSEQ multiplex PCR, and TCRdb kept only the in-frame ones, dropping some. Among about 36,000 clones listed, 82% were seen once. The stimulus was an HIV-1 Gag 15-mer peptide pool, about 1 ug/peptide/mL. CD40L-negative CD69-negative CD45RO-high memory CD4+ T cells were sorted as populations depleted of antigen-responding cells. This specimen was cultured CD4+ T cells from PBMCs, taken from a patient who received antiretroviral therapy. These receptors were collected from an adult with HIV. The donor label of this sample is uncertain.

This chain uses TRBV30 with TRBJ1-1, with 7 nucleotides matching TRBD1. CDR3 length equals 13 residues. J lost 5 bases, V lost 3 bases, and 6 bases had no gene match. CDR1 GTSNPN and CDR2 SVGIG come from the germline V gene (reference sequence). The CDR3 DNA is TGTGCCTGGAGCCCGGACAGGCGAACTGAAGCTTTCTTT. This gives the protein CAWSPDRRTEAFF.

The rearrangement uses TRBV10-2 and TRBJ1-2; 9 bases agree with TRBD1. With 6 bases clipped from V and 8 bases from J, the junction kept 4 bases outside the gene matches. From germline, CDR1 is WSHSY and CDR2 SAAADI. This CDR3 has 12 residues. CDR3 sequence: CASSGQGKGYTF. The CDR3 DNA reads TGCGCCAGCAGCGGACAGGGGAAGGGCTACACCTTC.

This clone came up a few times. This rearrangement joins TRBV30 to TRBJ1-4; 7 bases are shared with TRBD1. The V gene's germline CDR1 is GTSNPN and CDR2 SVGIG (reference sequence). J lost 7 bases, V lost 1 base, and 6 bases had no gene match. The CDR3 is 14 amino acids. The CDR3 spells CAWSAWTGAEKLFF. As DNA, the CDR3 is TGTGCCTGGAGTGCCTGGACAGGAGCTGAAAAACTGTTTTTT.

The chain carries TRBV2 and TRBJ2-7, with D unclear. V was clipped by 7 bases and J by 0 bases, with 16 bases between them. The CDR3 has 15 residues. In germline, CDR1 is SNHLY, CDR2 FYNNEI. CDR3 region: CASKYGRLPSYEQYF. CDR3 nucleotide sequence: TGTGCCAGCAAGTACGGTAGGTTACCCTCCTACGAGCAGTACTTC.

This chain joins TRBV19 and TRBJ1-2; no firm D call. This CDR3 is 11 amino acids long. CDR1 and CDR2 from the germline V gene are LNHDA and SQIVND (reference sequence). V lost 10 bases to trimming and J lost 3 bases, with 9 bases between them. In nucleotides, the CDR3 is TGTGCCACCTGGAGGGACTATGGCTACACCTTC. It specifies CATWRDYGYTF.

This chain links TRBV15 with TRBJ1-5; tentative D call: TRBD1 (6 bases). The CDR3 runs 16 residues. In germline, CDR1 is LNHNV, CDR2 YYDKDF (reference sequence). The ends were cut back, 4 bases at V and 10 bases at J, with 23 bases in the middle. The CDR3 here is CATSTETGGGMFPQHF. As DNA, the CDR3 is TGTGCCACCAGCACCGAGACAGGTGGGGGGATGTTTCCCCAGCATTTT.

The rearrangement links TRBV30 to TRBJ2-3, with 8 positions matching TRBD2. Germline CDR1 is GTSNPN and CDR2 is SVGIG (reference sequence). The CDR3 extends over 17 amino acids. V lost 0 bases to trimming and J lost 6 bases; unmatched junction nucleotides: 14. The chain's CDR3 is CAWSVLRIVGGADTQYF. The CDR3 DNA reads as TGTGCCTGGAGTGTACTTCGAATTGTCGGGGGGGCCGATACGCAGTATTTT.

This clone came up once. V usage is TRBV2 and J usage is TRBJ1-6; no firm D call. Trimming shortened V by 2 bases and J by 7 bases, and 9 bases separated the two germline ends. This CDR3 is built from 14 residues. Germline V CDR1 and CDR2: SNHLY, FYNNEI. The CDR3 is CASSEIPPNSPLHF. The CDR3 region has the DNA TGTGCCAGCAGTGAAATTCCCCCAAATTCACCCCTCCACTTT.

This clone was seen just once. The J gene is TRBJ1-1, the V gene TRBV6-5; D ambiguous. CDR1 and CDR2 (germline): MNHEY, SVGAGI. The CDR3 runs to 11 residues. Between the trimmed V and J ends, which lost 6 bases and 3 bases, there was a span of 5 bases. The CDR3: CASSRDTEAFF. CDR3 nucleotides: TGTGCCAGCAGCCGGGACACTGAAGCTTTCTTT.

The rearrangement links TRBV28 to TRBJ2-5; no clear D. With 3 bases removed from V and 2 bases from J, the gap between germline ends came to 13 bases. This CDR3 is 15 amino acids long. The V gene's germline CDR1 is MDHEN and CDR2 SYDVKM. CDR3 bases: TGTGCCAGCAGTTTTCAGATCATCGGGCAAGAGACCCAGTACTTC. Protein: CASSFQIIGQETQYF.

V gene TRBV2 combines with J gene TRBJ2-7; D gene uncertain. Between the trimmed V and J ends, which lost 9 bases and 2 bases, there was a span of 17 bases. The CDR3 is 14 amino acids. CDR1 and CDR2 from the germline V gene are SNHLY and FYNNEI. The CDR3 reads CASSRQSTAYEQYV. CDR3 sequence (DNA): TGTGCCAGTTCCAGACAATCAACGGCCTACGAGCAGTACGTC.

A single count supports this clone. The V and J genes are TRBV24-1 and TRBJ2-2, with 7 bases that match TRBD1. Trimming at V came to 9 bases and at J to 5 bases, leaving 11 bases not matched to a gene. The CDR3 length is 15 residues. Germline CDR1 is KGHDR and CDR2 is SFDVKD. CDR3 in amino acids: CATATGQPETGELFF. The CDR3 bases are TGTGCCACCGCAACGGGACAGCCGGAAACCGGGGAGCTGTTTTTT.

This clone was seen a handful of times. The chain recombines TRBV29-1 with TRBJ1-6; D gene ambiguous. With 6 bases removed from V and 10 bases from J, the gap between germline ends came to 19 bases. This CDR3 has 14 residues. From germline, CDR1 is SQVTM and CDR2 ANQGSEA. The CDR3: CSVMAGGIDSPLHF. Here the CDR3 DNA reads TGCAGCGTGATGGCAGGAGGGATAGACTCACCCCTCCACTTT.

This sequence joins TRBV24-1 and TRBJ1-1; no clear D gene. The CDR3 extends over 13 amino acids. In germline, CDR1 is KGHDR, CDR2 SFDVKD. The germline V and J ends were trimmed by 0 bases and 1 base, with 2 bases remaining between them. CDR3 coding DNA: TGTGCCACCAGTGATTTGGGGAACACTGAAGCTTTCTTT. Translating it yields CATSDLGNTEAFF.

CDR3 region: CASSLAFTRTHTEAFF. CDR3 DNA sequence: TGCGCCAGCAGCTTGGCCTTCACCCGGACCCACACTGAAGCTTTCTTT. The V call is TRBV5-1, the J call TRBJ1-1; D gene ambiguous. CDR1 SGHRS and CDR2 YFSETQ come from the germline V gene. Trimming shortened V by 0 bases and J by 3 bases, and 15 bases separated the two germline ends. The CDR3 sequence is 16 residues long. The entire variable domain, with the rest obtained from reference TRBV5-1 and TRBJ1-1, is as follows: KAGVTQTPRYLIKTRGQQVTLSCSPISGHRSVSWYQQTPGQGLQFLFEYFSETQRNKGNFPGRFSGRQFSNSRSEMNVSTLELGDSALYLCASSLAFTRTHTEAFFGQGTRLTVV.

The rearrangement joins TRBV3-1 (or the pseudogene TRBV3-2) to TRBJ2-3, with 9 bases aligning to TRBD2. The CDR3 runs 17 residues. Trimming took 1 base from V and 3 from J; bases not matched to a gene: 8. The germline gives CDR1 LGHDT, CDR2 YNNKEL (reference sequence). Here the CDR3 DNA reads TGTGCCAGCAGCCAAGCGAGTAGGAGCGGGGGGACAGATACGCAGTATTTT. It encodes CASSQASRSGGTDTQYF.

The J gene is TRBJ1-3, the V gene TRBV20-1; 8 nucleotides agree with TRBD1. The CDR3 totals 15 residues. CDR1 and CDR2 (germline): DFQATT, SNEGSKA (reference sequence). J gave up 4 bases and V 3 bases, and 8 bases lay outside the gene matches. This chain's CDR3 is CSASSGGAGGNTIYF. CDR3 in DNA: TGCAGTGCTAGTTCAGGGGGCGCTGGAGGAAACACCATATATTTT.

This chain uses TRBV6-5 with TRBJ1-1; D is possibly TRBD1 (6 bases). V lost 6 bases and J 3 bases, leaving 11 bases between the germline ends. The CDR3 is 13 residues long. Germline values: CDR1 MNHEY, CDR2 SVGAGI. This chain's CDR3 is CASRQGPHTEAFF. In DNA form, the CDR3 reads TGTGCCAGCAGGCAGGGGCCCCACACTGAAGCTTTCTTT.

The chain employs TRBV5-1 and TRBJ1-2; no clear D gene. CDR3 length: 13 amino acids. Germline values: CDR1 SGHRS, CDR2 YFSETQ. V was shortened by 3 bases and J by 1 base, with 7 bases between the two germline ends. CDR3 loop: CASSSPSNYGYTF. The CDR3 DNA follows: TGCGCCAGCAGCTCCCCGAGTAACTATGGCTACACCTTC. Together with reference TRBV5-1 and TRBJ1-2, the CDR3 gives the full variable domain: KAGVTQTPRYLIKTRGQQVTLSCSPISGHRSVSWYQQTPGQGLQFLFEYFSETQRNKGNFPGRFSGRQFSNSRSEMNVSTLELGDSALYLCASSSPSNYGYTFGSGTRLTVV.

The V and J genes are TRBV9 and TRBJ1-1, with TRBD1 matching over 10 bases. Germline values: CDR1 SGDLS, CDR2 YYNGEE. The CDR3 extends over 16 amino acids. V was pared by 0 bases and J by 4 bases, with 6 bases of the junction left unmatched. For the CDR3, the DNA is TGTGCCAGCAGCGTAGGACAGGGGGCGGGAATCACTGAAGCTTTCTTT. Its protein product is CASSVGQGAGITEAFF.

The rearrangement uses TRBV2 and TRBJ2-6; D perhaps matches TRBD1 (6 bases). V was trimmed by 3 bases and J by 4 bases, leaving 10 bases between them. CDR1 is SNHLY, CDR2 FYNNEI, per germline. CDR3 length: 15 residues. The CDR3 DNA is TGTGCCAGCAGTGACGCAGGGGCAGGGGCCAACGTCCTGACTTTC. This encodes CASSDAGAGANVLTF.

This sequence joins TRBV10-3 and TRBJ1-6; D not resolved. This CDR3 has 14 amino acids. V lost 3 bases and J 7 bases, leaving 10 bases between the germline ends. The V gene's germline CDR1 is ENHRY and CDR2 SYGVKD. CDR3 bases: TGTGCCATCAGTGATACGAAGTTGAATTCACCCCTCCACTTT. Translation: CAISDTKLNSPLHF.